This TCR beta chain was identified in a study of STAT5B mutations in CD4+ large granular lymphocyte leukemia. Study-wide findings and caveats: No patients shared main leukemic clonotypes, though 25% to 30% appeared at low frequency elsewhere.

As regards this clone: Its antigen is still unknown.

This table comes from immunoSEQ multiplex PCR, and its TCRdb copy is limited to in-frame clones, with some not included. The sample includes 30,000 or so clones, 76% seen only once; the top ten take roughly 1.9%. Sequencing was carried out using CD4+ T cells from blood buffy coats. This receptor was taken from a human donor in good health.

CDR3 sequence (DNA): TGTGCCAGCAGGACTAGCGGGAAAAACCTGGGGAAGACCCAGTACTTC. It yields the protein CASRTSGKNLGKTQYF. This sequence joins TRBV11-2 and TRBJ2-5, with 11 bases matching TRBD2. This CDR3 has 16 amino acids. CDR1 SGHAT and CDR2 FQNNGV come from the germline V gene. Trimming at V came to 6 bases and at J to 6 bases, leaving 12 bases not matched to a gene.